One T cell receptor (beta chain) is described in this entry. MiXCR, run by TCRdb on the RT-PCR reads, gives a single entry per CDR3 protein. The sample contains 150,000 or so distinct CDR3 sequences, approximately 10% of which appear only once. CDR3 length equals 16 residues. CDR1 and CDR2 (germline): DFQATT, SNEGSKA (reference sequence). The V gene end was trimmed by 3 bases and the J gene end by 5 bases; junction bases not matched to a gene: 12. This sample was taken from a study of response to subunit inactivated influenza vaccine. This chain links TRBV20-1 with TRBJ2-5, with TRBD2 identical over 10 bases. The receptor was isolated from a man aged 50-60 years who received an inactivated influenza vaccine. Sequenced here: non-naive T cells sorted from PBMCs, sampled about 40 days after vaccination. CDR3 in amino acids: CSASPTSGYRGETQYF. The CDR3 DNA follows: TGCAGTGCTAGTCCGACTAGCGGGTACCGAGGGGAGACCCAGTACTTC.